This entry features one TCR beta chain sequence. The antigen is undetermined. These data are taken from a study of T cell responses to AZD1222 COVID-19 vaccine. Profiling relied on immunoSEQ multiplex PCR, and the TCRdb table lists in-frame clones only, not all of them. The profile shows fewer than 150,000 clones, roughly nine tenths of them singletons. The germline gives CDR1 GTSNPN, CDR2 SVGIG (reference sequence). V shed 3 bases and J 7 bases; nucleotides not matched to a gene: 7. The CDR3 sequence is 14 residues long. Study results and caveats: Repertoire sampling happened only post peak T cell response. Clonal diversity may have been underestimated in mostly white British donors. CD4 TCRs linked to vaccination spanned spike, dominating at 160-218 and 743-854.

This receptor was obtained from an adult who received the AZD1222 COVID-19 vaccine. This sample comprised peripheral blood, obtained 28 days after the second AZD1222 dose. The chain carries TRBV30 and TRBJ2-1, with 9 bases aligning to TRBD2. The CDR3 here is CAWRWLAGRNEQFF. The CDR3 DNA reads TGTGCCTGGAGGTGGCTAGCGGGACGTAATGAGCAGTTCTTC.